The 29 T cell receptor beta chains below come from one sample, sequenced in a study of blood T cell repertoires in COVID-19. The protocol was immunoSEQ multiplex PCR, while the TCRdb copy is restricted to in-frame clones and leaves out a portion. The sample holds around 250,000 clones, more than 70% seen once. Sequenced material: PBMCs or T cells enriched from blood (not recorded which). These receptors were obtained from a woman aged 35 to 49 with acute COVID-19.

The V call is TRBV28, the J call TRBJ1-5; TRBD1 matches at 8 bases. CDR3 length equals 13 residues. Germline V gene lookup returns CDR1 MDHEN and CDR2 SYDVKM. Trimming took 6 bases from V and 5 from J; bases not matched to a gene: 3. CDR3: CASSRQGYQPQHF. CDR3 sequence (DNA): TGTGCCAGCAGCAGACAGGGGTATCAGCCCCAGCATTTT.

The CDR3 region has the DNA TGTGCCATCAGTGACACAGGGGGTGAAAAACTGTTTTTT. The encoded protein is CAISDTGGEKLFF. V gene TRBV10-3 combines with J gene TRBJ1-4; 8 bases fit TRBD1. CDR3 size: 13 residues. Germline CDR1 is ENHRY and CDR2 is SYGVKD. V trimming: 3 bases; J trimming: 7 bases; junction bases outside the gene matches: 1.

Written as DNA, the CDR3 is TGTGCCAGCAGCCCAGGACTAGCCGTCGAGCAGTACGTC. It encodes CASSPGLAVEQYV. The rearrangement uses TRBV11-2 and TRBJ2-7, with 8 bases lining up with TRBD2. The CDR3 totals 13 residues. CDR1 is SGHAT, CDR2 FQNNGV, per germline. The ends lost 5 bases at V and 6 bases at J; junction bases unmatched: 6.

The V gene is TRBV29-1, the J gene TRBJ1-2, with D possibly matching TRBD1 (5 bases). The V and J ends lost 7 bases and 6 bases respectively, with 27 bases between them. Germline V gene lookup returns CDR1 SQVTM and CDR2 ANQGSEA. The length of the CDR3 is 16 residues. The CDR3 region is CSAGERGAQGTHGYTF. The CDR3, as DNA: TGCAGCGCGGGGGAAAGAGGGGCGCAAGGGACTCATGGCTACACCTTC.

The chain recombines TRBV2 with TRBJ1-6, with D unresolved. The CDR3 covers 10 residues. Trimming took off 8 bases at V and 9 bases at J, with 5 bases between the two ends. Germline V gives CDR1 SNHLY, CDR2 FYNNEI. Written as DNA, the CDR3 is TGTGCCAGCGGCGGTTCACCCCTCCACTTT. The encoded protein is CASGGSPLHF.

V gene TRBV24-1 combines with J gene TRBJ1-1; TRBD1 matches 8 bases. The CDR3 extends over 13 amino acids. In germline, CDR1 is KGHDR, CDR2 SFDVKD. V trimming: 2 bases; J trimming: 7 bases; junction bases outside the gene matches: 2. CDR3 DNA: TGTGCCACCAGTGATTACAGGGGGAATGAAGCTTTCTTT. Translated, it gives CATSDYRGNEAFF.

CDR3 in amino acids: CASSSVLAVHNEQFF. Here the CDR3 DNA reads TGTGCCAGCAGTTCCGTCTTAGCGGTACACAATGAGCAGTTCTTC. The chain links TRBV28 to TRBJ2-1, with D possibly matching TRBD2 (6 bases). This CDR3 comprises 15 residues. In germline, CDR1 is MDHEN, CDR2 SYDVKM. V was trimmed by 4 bases and J by 5 bases, leaving 15 bases between them.

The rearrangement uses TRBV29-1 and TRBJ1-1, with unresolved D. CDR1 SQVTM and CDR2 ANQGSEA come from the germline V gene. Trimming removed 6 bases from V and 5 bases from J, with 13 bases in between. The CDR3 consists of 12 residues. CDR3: CSVGLAETEAFF. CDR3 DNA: TGCAGCGTGGGCCTGGCCGAAACTGAAGCTTTCTTT.

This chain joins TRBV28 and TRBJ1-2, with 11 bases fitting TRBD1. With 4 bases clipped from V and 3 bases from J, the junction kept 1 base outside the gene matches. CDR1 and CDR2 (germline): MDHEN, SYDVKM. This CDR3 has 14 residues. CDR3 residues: CASSWGQGDYGYTF. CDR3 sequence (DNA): TGTGCCAGCAGTTGGGGACAGGGGGACTATGGCTACACCTTC.

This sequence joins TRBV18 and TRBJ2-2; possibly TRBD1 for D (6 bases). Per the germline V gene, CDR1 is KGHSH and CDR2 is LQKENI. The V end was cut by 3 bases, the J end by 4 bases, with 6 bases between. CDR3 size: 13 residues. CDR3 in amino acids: CASSPRGTGELFF. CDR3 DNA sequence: TGTGCCAGCTCACCCAGGGGCACCGGGGAGCTGTTTTTT.

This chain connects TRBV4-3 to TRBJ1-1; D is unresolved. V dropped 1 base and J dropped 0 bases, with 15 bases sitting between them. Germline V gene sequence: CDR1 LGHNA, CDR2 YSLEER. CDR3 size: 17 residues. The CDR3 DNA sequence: TGCGCCAGCAGCCAAGGACCGGGTAGGTACATGAACACTGAAGCTTTCTTT. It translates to CASSQGPGRYMNTEAFF.

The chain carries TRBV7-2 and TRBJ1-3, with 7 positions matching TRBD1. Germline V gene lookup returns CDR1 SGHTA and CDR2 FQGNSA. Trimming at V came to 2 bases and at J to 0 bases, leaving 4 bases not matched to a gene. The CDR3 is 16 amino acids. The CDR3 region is CASSLWDSFSGNTIYF. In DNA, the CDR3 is TGTGCCAGCAGCTTATGGGACAGCTTCTCTGGAAACACCATATATTTT. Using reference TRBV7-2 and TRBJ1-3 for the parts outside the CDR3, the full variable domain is GAGVSQSPSNKVTEKGKDVELRCDPISGHTALYWYRQSLGQGLEFLIYFQGNSAPDKSGLPSDRFSAERTGGSVSTLTIQRTQQEDSAVYLCASSLWDSFSGNTIYFGEGSWLTVV.

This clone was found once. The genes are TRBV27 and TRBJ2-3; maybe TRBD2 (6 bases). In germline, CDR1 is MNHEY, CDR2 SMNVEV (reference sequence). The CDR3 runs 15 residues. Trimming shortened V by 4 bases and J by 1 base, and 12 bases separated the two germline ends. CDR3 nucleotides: TGTGCCAGCAGTTATATCGGGAGACGCACAGATACGCAGTATTTT. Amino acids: CASSYIGRRTDTQYF.

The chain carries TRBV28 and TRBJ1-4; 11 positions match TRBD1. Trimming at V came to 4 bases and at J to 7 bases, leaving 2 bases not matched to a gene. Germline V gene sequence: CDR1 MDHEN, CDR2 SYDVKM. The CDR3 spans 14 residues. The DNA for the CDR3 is TGTGCCAGCAGTTCCGGGACAGGGGGTGAAAAACTGTTTTTT. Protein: CASSSGTGGEKLFF.

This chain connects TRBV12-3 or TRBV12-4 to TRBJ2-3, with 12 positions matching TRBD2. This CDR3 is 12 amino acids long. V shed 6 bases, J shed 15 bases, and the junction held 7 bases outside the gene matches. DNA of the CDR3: TGTGCCAGCAGCCTGGGACTAGCGGGTGACTATTTT. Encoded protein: CASSLGLAGDYF.

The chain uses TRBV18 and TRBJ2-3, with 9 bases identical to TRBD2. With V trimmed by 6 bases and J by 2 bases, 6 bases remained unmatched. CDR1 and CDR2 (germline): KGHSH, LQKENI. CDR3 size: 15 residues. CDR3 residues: CASSATSGNTDTQYF. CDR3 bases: TGTGCCAGCTCCGCGACTAGCGGCAACACAGATACGCAGTATTTT.

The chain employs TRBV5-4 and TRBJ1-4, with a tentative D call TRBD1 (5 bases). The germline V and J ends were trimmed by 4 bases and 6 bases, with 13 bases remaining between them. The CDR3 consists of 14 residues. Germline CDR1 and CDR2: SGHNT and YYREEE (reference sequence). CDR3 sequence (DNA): TGTGCCAGCAGCCCCAGGGTGGGGTATGAAAAACTGTTTTTT. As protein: CASSPRVGYEKLFF.

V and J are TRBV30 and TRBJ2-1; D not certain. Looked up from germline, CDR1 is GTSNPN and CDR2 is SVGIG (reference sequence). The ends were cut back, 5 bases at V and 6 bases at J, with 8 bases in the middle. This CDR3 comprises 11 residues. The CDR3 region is CAWGSSNEQFF. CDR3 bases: TGTGCCTGGGGGTCTAGCAATGAGCAGTTCTTC.

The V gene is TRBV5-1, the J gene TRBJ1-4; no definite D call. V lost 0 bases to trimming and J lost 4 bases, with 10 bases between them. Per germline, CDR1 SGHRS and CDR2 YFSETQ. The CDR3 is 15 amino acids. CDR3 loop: CASSLENSFNEKLFF. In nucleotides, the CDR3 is TGCGCCAGCAGCTTGGAAAACAGCTTTAATGAAAAACTGTTTTTT.

DNA of the CDR3: TGTGCCACCAGCAGAGGAGGTGGCGGGGAGCTGTTTTTT. Its protein is CATSRGGGGELFF. V usage is TRBV15 and J usage is TRBJ2-2; D is unclear. The CDR3 has 13 residues. Trimming pared 1 base from V and 7 bases from J, leaving 7 bases between. Germline loops: CDR1 LNHNV, CDR2 YYDKDF (reference sequence).

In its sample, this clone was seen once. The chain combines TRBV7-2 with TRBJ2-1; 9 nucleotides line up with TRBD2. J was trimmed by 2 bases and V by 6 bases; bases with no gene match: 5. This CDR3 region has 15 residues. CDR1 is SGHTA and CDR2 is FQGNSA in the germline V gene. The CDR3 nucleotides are TGTGCCAGCAGAGCTAGCGGGATAGCCTACAATGAGCAGTTCTTC. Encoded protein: CASRASGIAYNEQFF.

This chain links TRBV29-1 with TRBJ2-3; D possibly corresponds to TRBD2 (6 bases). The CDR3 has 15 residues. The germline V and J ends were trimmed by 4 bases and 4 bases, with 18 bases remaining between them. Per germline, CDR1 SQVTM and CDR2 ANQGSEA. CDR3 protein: CSVAGTPRVPDTQYF. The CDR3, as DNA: TGCAGCGTTGCCGGGACTCCGAGAGTTCCAGATACGCAGTATTTT.

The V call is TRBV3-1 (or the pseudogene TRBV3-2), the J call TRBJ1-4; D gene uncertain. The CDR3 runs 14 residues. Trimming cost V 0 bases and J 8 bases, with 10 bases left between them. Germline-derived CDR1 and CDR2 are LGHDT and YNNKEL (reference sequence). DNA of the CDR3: TGTGCCAGCAGCCAAGACGGGCCGGGGGAAAAACTGTTTTTT. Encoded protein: CASSQDGPGEKLFF.

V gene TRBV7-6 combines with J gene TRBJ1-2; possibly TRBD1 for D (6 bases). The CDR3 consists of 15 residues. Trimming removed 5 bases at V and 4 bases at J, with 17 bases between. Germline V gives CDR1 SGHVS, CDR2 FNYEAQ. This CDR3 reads CASSPSGTGIYGYTF. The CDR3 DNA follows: TGTGCCAGCAGCCCGAGCGGAACAGGGATCTATGGCTACACCTTC.

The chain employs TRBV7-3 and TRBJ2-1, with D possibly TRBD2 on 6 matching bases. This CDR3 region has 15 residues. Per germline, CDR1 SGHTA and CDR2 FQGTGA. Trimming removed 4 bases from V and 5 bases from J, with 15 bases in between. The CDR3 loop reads CASSSTGRLDNEQFF. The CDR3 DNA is TGTGCCAGCAGCTCGACCGGGAGATTGGACAATGAGCAGTTCTTC.

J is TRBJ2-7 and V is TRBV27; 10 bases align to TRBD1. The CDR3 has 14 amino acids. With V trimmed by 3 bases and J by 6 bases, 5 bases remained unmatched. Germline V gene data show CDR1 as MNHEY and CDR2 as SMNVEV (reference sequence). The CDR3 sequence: CASSFPGTGAEQYF. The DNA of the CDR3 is TGTGCCAGCAGTTTCCCCGGGACAGGGGCCGAGCAGTACTTC.

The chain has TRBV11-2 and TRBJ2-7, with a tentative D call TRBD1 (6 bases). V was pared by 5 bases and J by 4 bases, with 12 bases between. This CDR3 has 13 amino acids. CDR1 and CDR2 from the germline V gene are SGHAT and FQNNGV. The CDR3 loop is CASSLWTVYEQYF. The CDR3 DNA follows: TGTGCCAGCAGCCTGTGGACAGTTTACGAGCAGTACTTC.

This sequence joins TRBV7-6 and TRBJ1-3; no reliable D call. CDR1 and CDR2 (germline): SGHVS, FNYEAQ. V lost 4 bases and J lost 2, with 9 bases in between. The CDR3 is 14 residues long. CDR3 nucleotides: TGTGCCAGCAGCTCCCGTTCGGCTGGAAACACCATATATTTT. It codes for CASSSRSAGNTIYF.

In DNA form, the CDR3 reads TGTGCCAGCAGCCAAGATTATGCTAGCGGGGACAATGAGCAGTTCTTC. Translating gives CASSQDYASGDNEQFF. The chain uses TRBV3-1 (or the pseudogene TRBV3-2) and TRBJ2-1; 9 bases fit TRBD2. The V gene end was trimmed by 0 bases and the J gene end by 5 bases; junction bases not matched to a gene: 5. This CDR3 is built from 16 residues. CDR1 is LGHDT and CDR2 is YNNKEL in the germline V gene (reference sequence).